What follows are 17 T cell receptor beta chains derived from one specimen sequenced in a study of regulatory T cells in long-lasting Graves disease. Relying on iRepertoire HTBI primers and Arm-PCR of CDR3 regions, the team built TCR beta libraries. TCRdb independently ran MiXCR on the multiplex PCR reads; one entry per CDR3 protein. The table has approximately 470,000 distinct CDR3 sequences, around 21% seen once. Time point denoted: persistent/refractory GD, antithyroid drugs over 5 years with positive TRAb. The TCR library was made from RNA extracted from PBMCs. The starting material was peripheral blood mononuclear cells (PBMCs), obtained when the disease was refractory, from a patient treated with antithyroid drugs. These receptors came from a female donor with Graves disease.

This clonotype was counted many times. The gene calls are TRBV7-9 and TRBJ2-5; D not resolved. Germline CDR1 reads SEHNR; CDR2 reads FQNEAQ (reference sequence). The CDR3 extends over 13 amino acids. V lost 7 bases to trimming and J lost 1 base, with 10 bases between them. The DNA of the CDR3 is TGTGCCAGCAAGGGCCAACCCCAAGAGACCCAGTACTTC. It encodes CASKGQPQETQYF.

This clonotype has only a few counts. The genes are TRBV3-1 and TRBJ2-3; 8 bases fit TRBD2. This CDR3 spans 15 amino acids. V gave up 1 base and J gave up 8 bases; unmatched junction bases: 8. Germline-derived CDR1 and CDR2 are LGHDT and YNNKEL (reference sequence). DNA for the CDR3: TGTGCCAGCAGCCAAGGTAGCGGGGTTGTCGGTACGCAGTATTTT. It is translated as CASSQGSGVVGTQYF.

This clonotype came up many times. This chain links TRBV10-3 with TRBJ2-5, with TRBD2 matching 13 bases. The CDR3 contains 15 residues. Germline CDR1 reads ENHRY; CDR2 reads SYGVKD. Trimming took 5 bases from V and 5 from J; bases not matched to a gene: 5. CDR3 in DNA: TGTGCCATCAGTTGGACTAGCGGGAGTGGGGAGACCCAGTACTTC. The encoded protein is CAISWTSGSGETQYF.

In this sample, this clonotype turned up many times. J is TRBJ2-7 and V is TRBV6-5, with TRBD1 matching 9 bases. The CDR3 loop spans 14 amino acids. Trimming at V came to 4 bases and at J to 6 bases, leaving 7 bases not matched to a gene. The germline V gene has CDR1 MNHEY and CDR2 SVGAGI. DNA of the CDR3: TGTGCCAGCAGTTTTGCCGGGACAGGGACCGAGCAGTACTTC. It encodes CASSFAGTGTEQYF.

At least ten counts were recorded for this clonotype. J is TRBJ1-5 and V is TRBV28; D is undetermined. Germline V gives CDR1 MDHEN, CDR2 SYDVKM. CDR3 length: 17 amino acids. V lost 6 bases, J lost 0 bases, and 18 bases lay in between. The CDR3 sequence: CASSPWLEEYSNQPQHF. The CDR3 DNA reads as TGTGCCAGCAGCCCATGGTTGGAGGAATATAGCAATCAGCCCCAGCATTTT.

J is TRBJ2-1 and V is TRBV7-2; weak D call: TRBD2 (5 bases). Germline CDR1 reads SGHTA; CDR2 reads FQGNSA. The ends were cut back, 2 bases at V and 0 bases at J, with 20 bases in the middle. The CDR3 has 19 amino acids. The CDR3 DNA is TGTGCCAGCAGCTTATCGGCCTCTAGCCATACCCACTCCTACAATGAGCAGTTCTTC. It codes for CASSLSASSHTHSYNEQFF.

Turning to this clonotype: A read error is possible here, since a much larger clone lies one base away. The chain is built from TRBV6-1 and TRBJ1-6; the D gene is possibly TRBD1 (5 bases). V lost 8 bases, J lost 5 bases, and 16 bases lay in between. The CDR3 extends over 15 amino acids. The germline V gene has CDR1 MNHNS and CDR2 SASEGT. The CDR3 DNA reads TGTGCCAGCGGTAAACCGGGACGGGATAATTCACCCCTCCACTTT. This gives the protein CASGKPGRDNSPLHF.

This clonotype was observed at least ten times. The V gene is TRBV20-1, the J gene TRBJ2-5, with 9 bases that match TRBD2. The CDR3 is 14 residues long. The germline CDR1 and CDR2 sequences are DFQATT and SNEGSKA (reference sequence). V gave up 8 bases and J gave up 2 bases; unmatched junction bases: 9. In DNA, the CDR3 is TGCAGTCCCTCCGGGACTAGCAAACAAGAGACCCAGTACTTC. Its protein product is CSPSGTSKQETQYF.

This clonotype showed up just a few times. The V call is TRBV14, the J call TRBJ1-1, with D unclear. CDR3 length equals 14 residues. V lost 4 bases and J 1 base, leaving 10 bases between the germline ends. CDR1 SGHDN and CDR2 FVKESK come from the germline V gene. The CDR3 spells CASSPRRPNTEAFF. CDR3 sequence (DNA): TGTGCCAGCAGCCCCCGGCGCCCGAACACTGAAGCTTTCTTT.

This clonotype was seen at least ten times. The rearrangement uses TRBV30 and TRBJ1-2, with TRBD1 as a possible D gene (5 bases). Per germline, CDR1 GTSNPN and CDR2 SVGIG (reference sequence). V was trimmed by 2 bases and J by 1 base, leaving 8 bases between them. This CDR3 is built from 13 residues. DNA for the CDR3: TGTGCCTGGAGTCGAGGACATAACTATGGCTACACCTTC. Protein product: CAWSRGHNYGYTF.

The chain has TRBV28 and TRBJ2-5; D might be TRBD1 (8 bases). Germline V gene data show CDR1 as MDHEN and CDR2 as SYDVKM. V lost 5 bases, J lost 5 bases, and 18 bases lay in between. The CDR3 extends over 15 amino acids. The DNA for the CDR3 is TGTGCCAGCAGTGAGCAGGGGGCCGGGAGGGAGACCCAGTACTTC. It translates to CASSEQGAGRETQYF.

This clonotype has just a few counts. No conserved phenylalanine or tryptophan is present at the end of the CDR3, so a read error is the likely explanation. V usage is TRBV3-1 and J usage is TRBJ1-6; TRBD1 agrees at 9 bases. Germline V gene lookup returns CDR1 LGHDT and CDR2 YNNKEL (reference sequence). The CDR3 extends over 15 amino acids. V lost 2 bases to trimming and J lost 14 bases; unmatched junction nucleotides: 10. The CDR3 protein is CASSQLQGAQATLHL. The CDR3 DNA follows: TGTGCCAGCAGCCAATTACAGGGGGCTCAGGCCACCCTCCACCTT.

V gene TRBV5-1 combines with J gene TRBJ2-7; D ambiguous. The V end lost 0 bases, the J end lost 6 bases, and 13 bases lay between the germline ends. This CDR3 has 14 residues. Looked up from germline, CDR1 is SGHRS and CDR2 is YFSETQ. The CDR3 sequence: CASSLAGVGLEQYF. For the CDR3, the DNA is TGCGCCAGCAGCTTGGCTGGGGTAGGTCTCGAGCAGTACTTC.

A note on this clonotype: A junction end diverges from the germline sequence, so it may reflect a read error. The gene calls are TRBV28 and TRBJ1-1; no clear D. The CDR3 length is 12 residues. Per the germline V gene, CDR1 is MDHEN and CDR2 is SYDVKM. The DNA for the CDR3 is TGTGCCAGCAGGCTACAGAACACTGAAGCTCTCTTT. Translation: CASRLQNTEALF.

The chain is built from TRBV5-1 and TRBJ1-1; tentatively, D is TRBD1 (6 bases). The germline V and J ends were trimmed by 4 bases and 0 bases, with 10 bases remaining between them. This CDR3 is built from 14 residues. Germline values: CDR1 SGHRS, CDR2 YFSETQ. The CDR3 here is CASSPGHVNTEAFF. The CDR3 coding sequence is TGCGCCAGCAGCCCGGGACACGTGAACACTGAAGCTTTCTTT.

V and J are TRBV2 and TRBJ2-2; D perhaps matches TRBD1 (6 bases). V lost 6 bases, J lost 4 bases, and 12 bases lay in between. There are 14 residues in the CDR3. CDR1 and CDR2 from the germline V gene are SNHLY and FYNNEI. CDR3 coding DNA: TGTGCCAGCAGGACACAGGGAGCCACCGGGGAGCTGTTTTTT. It specifies CASRTQGATGELFF.

This clonotype was counted only a few times. The chain uses TRBV7-9 and TRBJ2-7; 7 bases map to TRBD2. V shed 3 bases and J 2 bases; nucleotides not matched to a gene: 10. This CDR3 is 16 amino acids long. Per the germline V gene, CDR1 is SEHNR and CDR2 is FQNEAQ (reference sequence). CDR3 sequence (DNA): TGTGCCAGCAGCTTTTCCGCCCGAGCGGGAACCTACGAGCAGTACTTC. It translates to CASSFSARAGTYEQYF.